What follows is one T cell receptor beta chain and its context. As yet, its antigen is unknown. The data belong to a study of cytomegalovirus exposure and HLA in healthy donors. Study summary: A later analysis reported the same platform for the 110 or so validation repertoires and the roughly 700 first-cohort repertoires.

The CDR3 runs to 17 residues. Trimming took 5 bases from V and 1 from J; bases not matched to a gene: 13. CDR1 and CDR2 (germline): SGHVS, FQNEAQ. The data were produced by immunoSEQ multiplex PCR, yet TCRdb's version contains in-frame clones alone and is incomplete. The repertoire holds approximately 300,000 clones, with about 85% as singletons. General observations from the study: Whilst most TCR sequences proved rare, a subset of public TCRs occurred across many donors. In vitro, a few CMV-associated chains proved specific for CMV antigens.

This sequence joins TRBV7-8 and TRBJ2-7, with 8 positions matching TRBD2. What was sequenced was PBMCs. The receptor's source is a woman in her twenties or thirties in good health and CMV-seropositive. CDR3 nucleotide sequence: TGTGCCAGCAGCCTCCCAGCAGCGGGGGACTCTTCCTACGAGCAGTACTTC. This codes for CASSLPAAGDSSYEQYF.